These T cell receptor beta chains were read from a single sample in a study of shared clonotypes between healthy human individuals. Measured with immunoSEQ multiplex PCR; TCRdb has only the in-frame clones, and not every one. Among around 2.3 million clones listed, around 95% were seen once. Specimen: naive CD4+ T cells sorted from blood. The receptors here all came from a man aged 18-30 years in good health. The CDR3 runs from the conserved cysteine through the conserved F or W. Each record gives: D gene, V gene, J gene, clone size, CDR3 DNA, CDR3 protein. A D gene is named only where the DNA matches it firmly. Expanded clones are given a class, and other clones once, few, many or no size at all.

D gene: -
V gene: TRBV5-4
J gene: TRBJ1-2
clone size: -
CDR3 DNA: TGTGCCAGCAGCCCGGGAGGGGCAGAAGTCCACTATGGCTACACCTTC
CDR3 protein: CASSPGGAEVHYGYTF

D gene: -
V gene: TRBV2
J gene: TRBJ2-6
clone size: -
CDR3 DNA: TGTGCCAGTCTCCAGGGATCTGGGGCCAACGTCCTGACTTTC
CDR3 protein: CASLQGSGANVLTF

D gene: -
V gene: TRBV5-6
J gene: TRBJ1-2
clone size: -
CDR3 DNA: TGTGCCAGCAGATTGCCTGCCGGCGGCTACACCTTC
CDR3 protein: CASRLPAGGYTF

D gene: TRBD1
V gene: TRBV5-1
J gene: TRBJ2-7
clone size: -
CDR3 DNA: TGCGCCAGCAGCCGGGGGACAGGGGGCTACTCCTACGAGCAGTACTTC
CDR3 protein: CASSRGTGGYSYEQYF

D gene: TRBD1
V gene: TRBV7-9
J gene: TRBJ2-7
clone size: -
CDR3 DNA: TGTGCCAGCAGCTTATACTTGACAGGGGGCCGTTTTTCCTACGAGCAGTACTTC
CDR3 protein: CASSLYLTGGRFSYEQYF

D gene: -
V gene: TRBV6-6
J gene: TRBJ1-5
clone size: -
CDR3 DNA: TGTGCCAGCAGTTACACCGGGCAGGGGTATCAGCCCCAGCATTTT
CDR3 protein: CASSYTGQGYQPQHF

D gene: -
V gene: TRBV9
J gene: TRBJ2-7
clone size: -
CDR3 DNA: TGTGCCAGCAGCACCCCGGGATATAGGCAGTACTTC
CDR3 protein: CASSTPGYRQYF

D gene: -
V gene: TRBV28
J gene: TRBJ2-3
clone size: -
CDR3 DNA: TGTGCCAGCAGGAGACTAGCAGATACGCAGTATTTT
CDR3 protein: CASRRLADTQYF

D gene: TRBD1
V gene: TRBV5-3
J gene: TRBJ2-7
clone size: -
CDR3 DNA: TGTGCCAGAAGCCCTCGGGACAGGCTGGGGGAGCAGTACTTC
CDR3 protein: CARSPRDRLGEQYF

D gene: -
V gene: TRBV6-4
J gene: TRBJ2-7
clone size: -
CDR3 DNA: TGTGCCAGCAGTGAGCATATCCGGGACTCCGACTACGAGCAGTACTTC
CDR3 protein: CASSEHIRDSDYEQYF

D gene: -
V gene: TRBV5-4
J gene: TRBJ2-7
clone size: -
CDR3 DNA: TGTGCCAGCAGCCCGGAATTAGGGGTAGGATCCTACGAGCAGTACTTC
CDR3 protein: CASSPELGVGSYEQYF

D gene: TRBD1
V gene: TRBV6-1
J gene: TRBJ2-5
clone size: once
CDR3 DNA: TGTGCCAGCAGTGAATACGGGACAGGGGTAGAGACCCAGTACTTC
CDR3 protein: CASSEYGTGVETQYF

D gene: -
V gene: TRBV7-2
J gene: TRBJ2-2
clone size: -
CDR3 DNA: TGTGCCAGCAGCCAAGGGACTGTGAACACCGGGGAGCTGTTTTTT
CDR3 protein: CASSQGTVNTGELFF

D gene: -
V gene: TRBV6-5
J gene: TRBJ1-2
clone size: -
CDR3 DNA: TGTGCCACCTTAGATCTTGGCTACACCTTC
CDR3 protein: CATLDLGYTF

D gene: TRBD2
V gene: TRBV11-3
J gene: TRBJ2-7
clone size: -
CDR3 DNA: TGTGCCAGCAGCTTATTTTCTAGCGGGTACGAGCAGTACTTC
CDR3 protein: CASSLFSSGYEQYF

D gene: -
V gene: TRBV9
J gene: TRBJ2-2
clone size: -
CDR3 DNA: TGTGCCAGCCAGGGGGGGCAGGCGACCGGGGAGCTGTTTTTT
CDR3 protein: CASQGGQATGELFF

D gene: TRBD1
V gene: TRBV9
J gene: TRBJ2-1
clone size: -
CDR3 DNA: TGTGCCAGCAGCCAAAACCTGGACAGGTACAATGAGCAGTTCTTC
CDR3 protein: CASSQNLDRYNEQFF

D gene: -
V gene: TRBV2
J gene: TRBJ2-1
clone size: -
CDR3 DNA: TGTGCCAGCAGTGACCCCTATCAGGGCAATGAGCAGTTCTTC
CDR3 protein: CASSDPYQGNEQFF

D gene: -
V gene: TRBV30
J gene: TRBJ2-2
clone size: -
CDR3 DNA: TGTGCCTGGCGAGGACAGAGGACCGGGGAGCTGTTTTTT
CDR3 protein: CAWRGQRTGELFF

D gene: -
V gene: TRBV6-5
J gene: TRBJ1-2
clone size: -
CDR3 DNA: TGTGCCAGCAGTAAAGGGGCTGACTATGGCTACACCTTC
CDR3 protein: CASSKGADYGYTF